A single sample gave rise to the 5 T cell receptor beta chains below, sequenced in a study of Ad26.COV2.S vaccination and SARS-CoV-2 variants. Sequencing was performed with immunoSEQ multiplex PCR; in TCRdb, only in-frame clones are kept and a portion is missing. The sample lists around 340,000 clones; roughly 90% were seen once. Treatment in this sample: 15 to 20 received Ad26.COV2.S at low or high dose, single or two shots; roughly 5 received placebo; per-sample allocation not given. Collection of samples fell on day 63 after the first vaccine or placebo injection. This specimen was peripheral blood, taken in a trial of Ad26.COV2.S vaccine versus placebo. The receptors here all came from a person aged 18-65 years who received the Ad26.COV2.S COVID-19 vaccine or a placebo.

DNA for the CDR3: TGCGCCAGCAGGCGTCGCGGGGACACTGAAGCTTTCTTT. Encoded protein: CASRRRGDTEAFF. J is TRBJ1-1 and V is TRBV10-2; D call uncertain. Per the germline V gene, CDR1 is WSHSY and CDR2 is SAAADI. V was cut by 6 bases and J by 3 bases, with 11 bases left in between. This CDR3 region has 13 residues.

The genes are TRBV27 and TRBJ2-7; TRBD1 matches 7 bases. Germline-derived CDR1 and CDR2 are MNHEY and SMNVEV (reference sequence). The ends lost 3 bases at V and 2 bases at J; junction bases unmatched: 7. The length of the CDR3 is 15 residues. The CDR3 bases are TGTGCCAGCAGTTTCCGACAGGGATCCCCCTACGAGCAGTACTTC. Translation: CASSFRQGSPYEQYF.

The table lists this clone with many counts. The rearrangement links TRBV9 to TRBJ1-2, with D possibly matching TRBD1 (5 bases). Germline CDR1 reads SGDLS; CDR2 reads YYNGEE. V was cut by 4 bases and J by 8 bases, with 12 bases left in between. CDR3 length equals 12 residues. The CDR3 reads CASSPRGGGYTF. CDR3 bases: TGTGCCAGCAGCCCCCGGGGGGGAGGCTACACCTTC.

The chain is built from TRBV7-2 and TRBJ2-7; D ambiguous. The CDR3 covers 13 residues. Germline-derived CDR1 and CDR2 are SGHTA and FQGNSA. V lost 4 bases, J lost 2 bases, and 9 bases lay in between. DNA for the CDR3: TGTGCCAGCAGCTCAACGGCAGCCTACGAGCAGTACTTC. It codes for CASSSTAAYEQYF.

J is TRBJ2-5 and V is TRBV28; unclear D gene. Between the trimmed V and J ends, which lost 3 bases and 3 bases, there was a span of 2 bases. CDR1 and CDR2 (germline): MDHEN, SYDVKM. The CDR3 is made up of 11 amino acids. In DNA form, the CDR3 reads TGTGCCAGCAGTTTTGAAGAGACCCAGTACTTC. The encoded protein is CASSFEETQYF.